The T cell receptor beta chain described here comes from a study of blood T cell repertoires in COVID-19. Study at large: Collection of acute and convalescent COVID-19 samples took place in the United States, Italy and Spain.

This clone was counted only a few times. Under the authors' procedure: Researchers report that nucleated cell counts were estimated from reference gene primer amplification. The method was immunoSEQ multiplex PCR; TCRdb's version includes in-frame clones alone and lacks a portion of them. Clone size and V and J calls were adopted from that table, with D and trimming inferred from the DNA. This table holds around 140,000 clones, roughly 84% found once. This CDR3 comprises 14 residues. The ends were cut back, 4 bases at V and 0 bases at J, with 7 bases in the middle. Germline V gene sequence: CDR1 SNHLY, CDR2 FYNNEI.

The chain links TRBV2 to TRBJ1-5; D remains unclear. This sequence was found in a human donor with acute or convalescent COVID-19. The donor label of this sample is uncertain. The sequenced sample was peripheral blood. As DNA, the CDR3 is TGTGCCAGCAGTGGGCAGTATAGCAATCAGCCCCAGCATTTT. Translating gives CASSGQYSNQPQHF.